This TCR beta chain was captured by sequencing in a study of T cell repertoires in cytomegalovirus infection. From the reads, TCRdb called clonotypes with MiXCR, one entry per CDR3 protein. This table has more than 650,000 distinct CDR3 sequences, 35% to 45% appearing once. The CDR3 covers 15 residues. Germline V gene data show CDR1 as SGHRS and CDR2 as YFSETQ. Trimming stripped 0 bases from V and 4 bases from J, with 10 bases between. Sequences were obtained from PBMCs. The origin of this receptor is a human donor in good health (CMV status not recorded). Some clones in this sample may be carry-over from other donors' samples. V is TRBV5-1 and J is TRBJ2-2; D is undetermined. In DNA form, the CDR3 reads TGCGCCAGCAGCTTGGAACTACCGGGCACCGGGGAGCTGTTTTTT. Translated, it gives CASSLELPGTGELFF.